This TCR beta chain emerged from a study of CD8+ T cells in alopecia areata. This CDR3 region has 11 residues. Germline values: CDR1 DFQATT, CDR2 SNEGSKA (reference sequence). The V end lost 6 bases, the J end lost 1 base, and 6 bases lay between the germline ends. For about five patients taking part in the biomarker study, CD4+ cells were further sorted into CD25+CD127- cells. From PBMCs, CD4+ and CD8+ T cells were sorted. Reverse transcription of extracted RNA yielded cDNA, which provided the sequencing template. Using immunoSEQ multiplex PCR, the repertoire was profiled, and TCRdb retains in-frame clones only, with some absent. The repertoire holds some 20,000 clones, roughly 60% seen once, with under 5% in the top ten. Comments on this clone: The antigen is undetermined.

Study findings and constraints: Scalp lesions, especially in alopecia totalis/universalis, had higher clonality than normal scalp. Resident alphabeta T-cell populations of normal skin are likewise subject to sequencing in scalp samples.

This receptor was identified in a human donor with alopecia areata. The chain links TRBV20-1 to TRBJ2-5; D uncertain. The sequenced sample consisted of CD4+ Tregs sorted from blood. This chain's CDR3 is CSADLQETQYF. For the CDR3, the DNA is TGCAGTGCGGACCTCCAAGAGACCCAGTACTTC.